One and the same sample provided the 24 T cell receptor beta chains below, sequenced in a study of PD-1 blockade in classical Hodgkin lymphoma. Relapses following autologous stem cell transplantation were seen in all patients, with brentuximab vedotin exposure varying. Researchers report purifying CD4+ T cells from thawed PBMCs by magnetic negative selection. Data came from immunoSEQ multiplex PCR; TCRdb stores just in-frame clones and leaves some out. Among around 13,000 clones listed, roughly 88% were seen once. Material: CD4+ T cells from blood, obtained at baseline. The receptors derive from a human donor with classical Hodgkin lymphoma.

The chain links TRBV28 to TRBJ1-5, with D tentatively TRBD1 (5 bases). Between the trimmed V and J ends, which lost 6 bases and 2 bases, there was a span of 14 bases. CDR3 length equals 15 residues. The germline V gene encodes CDR1 MDHEN and CDR2 SYDVKM. The chain's CDR3 is CASSRGDLRNQPQHF. CDR3 nucleotides: TGTGCCAGCAGCCGGGGGGACCTCCGCAATCAGCCCCAGCATTTT.

This clone was seen a few times. The J gene is TRBJ1-5, the V gene TRBV11-2; 9 positions match TRBD1. The CDR3 sequence is 15 residues long. Looked up from germline, CDR1 is SGHAT and CDR2 is FQNNGV. Trimming at V came to 5 bases and at J to 0 bases, leaving 2 bases not matched to a gene. The CDR3 protein is CASSMGQGSNQPQHF. The CDR3 nucleotides are TGTGCCAGCAGCATGGGACAGGGTAGCAATCAGCCCCAGCATTTT.

V is TRBV28 and J is TRBJ1-6; D is unclear. Germline CDR1 and CDR2: MDHEN and SYDVKM. The CDR3 spans 11 residues. The V end was cut by 3 bases, the J end by 10 bases, with 4 bases between. The CDR3 region is CASSFNSPLHF. In DNA form, the CDR3 reads TGTGCCAGCAGTTTTAACTCACCCCTCCACTTT.

The chain recombines TRBV5-6 with TRBJ2-3; possibly TRBD1 for D (5 bases). Germline V lookup: CDR1 SGHDT, CDR2 YYEEEE. V was pared by 3 bases and J by 2 bases, with 10 bases between. The CDR3 length is 14 residues. CDR3 in amino acids: CASSSTVFTDTQYF. Written as DNA, the CDR3 is TGTGCCAGCAGCTCGACAGTTTTCACAGATACGCAGTATTTT.

J is TRBJ2-2 and V is TRBV11-3; TRBD1 aligns across 10 bases. Germline-derived CDR1 and CDR2 are SGHNT and YENEEA. V dropped 5 bases and J dropped 3; count of bases not matched to a gene: 6. The CDR3 is 16 amino acids. CDR3 loop: CASSPGTGVYTGELFF. The CDR3 DNA is TGTGCCAGCAGCCCCGGGACAGGGGTCTACACCGGGGAGCTGTTTTTT.

This clone was seen just once. This chain uses TRBV6-6 with TRBJ1-5; the D gene is possibly TRBD1 (6 bases). Germline V gene sequence: CDR1 MNHNY, CDR2 SVGAGI (reference sequence). V was cut by 5 bases and J by 6 bases, with 14 bases left in between. The CDR3 extends over 14 amino acids. This CDR3 reads CASSQGKLAQPQHF. For the CDR3, the DNA is TGTGCCAGCAGTCAGGGGAAATTGGCTCAGCCCCAGCATTTT.

The V call is TRBV7-2, the J call TRBJ2-7, with D unclear. Germline CDR1 is SGHTA and CDR2 is FQGNSA. This CDR3 is built from 15 residues. The V and J ends lost 1 base and 1 base respectively, with 11 bases between them. The CDR3 region is CASSLVWTPSYEQYF. CDR3 coding DNA: TGTGCCAGCAGCTTAGTTTGGACGCCTTCCTACGAGCAGTACTTC.

This sequence joins TRBV18 and TRBJ1-2; D ambiguous. V lost 4 bases and J lost 2, with 8 bases in between. This CDR3 contains 13 residues. Germline V gene data show CDR1 as KGHSH and CDR2 as LQKENI. CDR3 in amino acids: CASSQGRNYGYTF. The CDR3 DNA follows: TGTGCCAGCTCACAAGGCAGGAACTATGGCTACACCTTC.

The chain recombines TRBV2 with TRBJ2-4, with D uncertain. CDR1 and CDR2 (germline): SNHLY, FYNNEI. Deletions cut 2 bases from V and 0 bases from J, with 5 bases between. The CDR3 totals 14 residues. The chain's CDR3 is CASSEREAKNIQYF. In nucleotides, the CDR3 is TGTGCCAGCAGTGAAAGGGAAGCCAAAAACATTCAGTACTTC.

The chain recombines TRBV28 with TRBJ1-1; D unclear. This CDR3 contains 14 residues. Trimming removed 3 bases at V and 1 base at J, with 9 bases between. CDR1 MDHEN and CDR2 SYDVKM come from the germline V gene. The chain's CDR3 is CASSLSKTNTEAFF. The CDR3 DNA sequence: TGTGCCAGCAGTTTGTCTAAAACGAACACTGAAGCTTTCTTT.

J is TRBJ2-2 and V is TRBV5-1; possibly TRBD2 for D (6 bases). The V end was cut by 4 bases, the J end by 1 base, with 20 bases between. This CDR3 spans 18 amino acids. The germline V gene encodes CDR1 SGHRS and CDR2 YFSETQ. This CDR3 is CASSLQAPTRGNTGELFF. CDR3 sequence (DNA): TGCGCCAGCAGCCTCCAGGCCCCAACGCGGGGGAACACCGGGGAGCTGTTTTTT.

V and J are TRBV6-6 and TRBJ2-7, with TRBD2 identical over 14 bases. Germline V gene sequence: CDR1 MNHNY, CDR2 SVGAGI (reference sequence). CDR3 size: 14 residues. V dropped 6 bases and J dropped 3; count of bases not matched to a gene: 1. The CDR3 spells CASSGTSGSYEQYF. The CDR3, as DNA: TGTGCCAGCAGCGGGACTAGCGGGAGCTACGAGCAGTACTTC.

V gene TRBV28 combines with J gene TRBJ2-7; TRBD1 matches at 11 bases. Trimming took 7 bases from V and 12 from J; bases not matched to a gene: 14. There are 14 residues in the CDR3. The germline V gene encodes CDR1 MDHEN and CDR2 SYDVKM. The CDR3 nucleotides are TGTGCCAGCATCCCGGACAGGGGGCTTTGTTGTCTGTACTTC. Translation: CASIPDRGLCCLYF.

This chain links TRBV9 with TRBJ2-1; TRBD2 aligns across 8 bases. V gave up 4 bases and J gave up 0 bases; unmatched junction bases: 9. This CDR3 spans 17 amino acids. Germline CDR1 and CDR2: SGDLS and YYNGEE. The CDR3 nucleotides read TGTGCCAGCAGCCAAACCGCGGGGACTAGCTCCTACAATGAGCAGTTCTTC. Encoded protein: CASSQTAGTSSYNEQFF.

This clone was recorded once. The rearrangement links TRBV5-1 to TRBJ2-7; the D call may be TRBD1 or TRBD2 (5 bases each). The CDR3 totals 14 residues. Germline-derived CDR1 and CDR2 are SGHRS and YFSETQ. Trimming took off 0 bases at V and 2 bases at J, with 9 bases between the two ends. As DNA, the CDR3 is TGCGCCAGCAGCTTGGCGGGGCCTCCCTACGAGCAGTACTTC. It translates to CASSLAGPPYEQYF. Combining the CDR3 with reference TRBV5-1 and TRBJ2-7 gives the whole variable domain KAGVTQTPRYLIKTRGQQVTLSCSPISGHRSVSWYQQTPGQGLQFLFEYFSETQRNKGNFPGRFSGRQFSNSRSEMNVSTLELGDSALYLCASSLAGPPYEQYFGPGTRLTVT.

The CDR3 DNA follows: TGTGCCAGCAGCTTAGTTGAGAATCCCCCCATATATTTT. This codes for CASSLVENPPIYF. This chain joins TRBV7-2 and TRBJ1-3; D not certain. Trimming stripped 1 base from V and 11 bases from J, with 12 bases between. Per the germline V gene, CDR1 is SGHTA and CDR2 is FQGNSA. The CDR3 covers 13 residues.

The V gene is TRBV18, the J gene TRBJ2-7, with TRBD1 identical over 7 bases. The trim removed 3 bases at V and 6 bases at J, leaving 8 bases unmatched. The length of the CDR3 is 14 residues. Per the germline V gene, CDR1 is KGHSH and CDR2 is LQKENI. The CDR3 is CASSPTTGKGEQYF. CDR3 coding DNA: TGTGCCAGCTCACCGACGACAGGGAAGGGCGAGCAGTACTTC.

This chain uses TRBV11-2 with TRBJ2-5; TRBD2 matches 8 bases. Germline V gene data show CDR1 as SGHAT and CDR2 as FQNNGV. V shed 0 bases and J 1 base; nucleotides not matched to a gene: 7. The CDR3 runs 17 residues. The CDR3: CASSLDSPGTSQETQYF. CDR3 in DNA: TGTGCCAGCAGCTTAGATTCTCCCGGGACTAGCCAAGAGACCCAGTACTTC. Full variable domain (remainder filled in from reference TRBV11-2 and TRBJ2-5): EAGVAQSPRYKIIEKRQSVAFWCNPISGHATLYWYQQILGQGPKLLIQFQNNGVVDDSQLPKDRFSAERLKGVDSTLKIQPAKLEDSAVYLCASSLDSPGTSQETQYFGPGTRLLVL.

The chain is built from TRBV7-2 and TRBJ2-7; TRBD2 is a possible D gene (5 bases). The CDR3 has 14 amino acids. CDR1 is SGHTA and CDR2 is FQGNSA in the germline V gene. With 0 bases removed from V and 2 bases from J, the gap between germline ends came to 8 bases. This CDR3 reads CASSLAGAPYEQYF. The CDR3 bases are TGTGCCAGCAGCTTAGCGGGAGCCCCCTACGAGCAGTACTTC. Variable domain in full (rest from reference TRBV7-2 and TRBJ2-7): GAGVSQSPSNKVTEKGKDVELRCDPISGHTALYWYRQSLGQGLEFLIYFQGNSAPDKSGLPSDRFSAERTGGSVSTLTIQRTQQEDSAVYLCASSLAGAPYEQYFGPGTRLTVT.

The CDR3 protein is CASSISGLAGGIETQYF. In DNA, the CDR3 is TGTGCCAGTAGTATTTCGGGACTAGCGGGAGGGATTGAGACCCAGTACTTC. The chain is built from TRBV19 and TRBJ2-5; the match to TRBD2 covers 16 bases. The CDR3 is 17 residues long. After removal of 3 bases from V and 5 bases from J, the junction contained 6 bases not matched to a gene. From germline, CDR1 is LNHDA and CDR2 SQIVND (reference sequence).

A few counts support this clone. The chain combines TRBV28 with TRBJ1-5; tentatively, D is TRBD1 (5 bases). This CDR3 has 15 residues. CDR1 is MDHEN, CDR2 SYDVKM, per germline. V shed 1 base and J shed 3 bases, with 10 bases lying between them. The CDR3, as DNA: TGTGCCAGCAGTTTATATGGGGGGGACAATCAGCCCCAGCATTTT. It encodes CASSLYGGDNQPQHF.

The chain carries TRBV4-2 and TRBJ1-1, with D perhaps TRBD1 (5 bases). V was shortened by 0 bases and J by 6 bases, with 11 bases between the two germline ends. The CDR3 runs to 14 residues. Germline CDR1 and CDR2: LGHNA and YNFKEQ. CDR3 residues: CASSQDWGDAEAFF. CDR3 bases: TGTGCCAGCAGCCAAGATTGGGGGGACGCTGAAGCTTTCTTT.

In this sample, this clone turned up once. The V gene is TRBV4-2, the J gene TRBJ2-1, with D maybe TRBD2 (6 bases). V was clipped by 4 bases and J by 6 bases, with 7 bases between them. The CDR3 length is 12 residues. Germline-derived CDR1 and CDR2 are LGHNA and YNFKEQ. The DNA for the CDR3 is TGTGCCAGCAGCCCGGAGGGCAATGAGCAGTTCTTC. Protein sequence: CASSPEGNEQFF.

This clone is a singleton in its sample. The chain recombines TRBV5-1 with TRBJ1-1; D not certain. From germline, CDR1 is SGHRS and CDR2 YFSETQ. The CDR3 covers 12 residues. Trimming pared 0 bases from V and 7 bases from J, leaving 7 bases between. The CDR3 loop is CASSLGGFEAFF. CDR3 nucleotide sequence: TGCGCCAGCAGCTTGGGGGGATTTGAAGCTTTCTTT. Complete variable domain (other parts from reference TRBV5-1 and TRBJ1-1): KAGVTQTPRYLIKTRGQQVTLSCSPISGHRSVSWYQQTPGQGLQFLFEYFSETQRNKGNFPGRFSGRQFSNSRSEMNVSTLELGDSALYLCASSLGGFEAFFGQGTRLTVV.